Ten or more counts support the clone carrying this TCR beta chain. Its antigen is as yet unknown. Looked up from germline, CDR1 is SGHTA and CDR2 is FQGNSA. The CDR3 spans 12 residues. V dropped 3 bases and J dropped 9 bases, with 6 bases sitting between them. The source of the sample is a study of regulatory T cells in long-lasting Graves disease. The study, taken as a whole, reports: The study found persistent patients shared more public clonotypes (roughly 3,000) than new patients (approximately 970). Lower TCR diversity characterized persistent Graves' patients relative to newly diagnosed patients.

For TCR beta, libraries came from iRepertoire HTBI primers and Arm-PCR of CDR3 regions. TCRdb reanalysed the multiplex PCR reads using MiXCR and keeps one entry per CDR3 protein. The sample includes 500,000 to 700,000 distinct CDR3 sequences, roughly 15% of them seen just once. The time point denotes: newly diagnosed GD, antithyroid drugs for less than 3 months. The authors made the TCR library using RNA they extracted from PBMCs. This sample also belongs to another study, concerning T cells in Graves' hyperthyroidism and ophthalmopathy. That report adds: Patients aged 18 to 65 had newly diagnosed hyperthyroidism lasting under 2 months.

The chain is built from TRBV7-2 and TRBJ1-6; D remains unclear. Sequences were derived from peripheral blood mononuclear cells (PBMCs), sampled at new diagnosis, from a patient treated with antithyroid drugs. This clonotype was sampled from a woman in her thirties with Graves disease. Written as DNA, the CDR3 is TGTGCCAGCAGCTTTCGAGGTTCACCCCTCCACTTT. This sequence encodes CASSFRGSPLHF.